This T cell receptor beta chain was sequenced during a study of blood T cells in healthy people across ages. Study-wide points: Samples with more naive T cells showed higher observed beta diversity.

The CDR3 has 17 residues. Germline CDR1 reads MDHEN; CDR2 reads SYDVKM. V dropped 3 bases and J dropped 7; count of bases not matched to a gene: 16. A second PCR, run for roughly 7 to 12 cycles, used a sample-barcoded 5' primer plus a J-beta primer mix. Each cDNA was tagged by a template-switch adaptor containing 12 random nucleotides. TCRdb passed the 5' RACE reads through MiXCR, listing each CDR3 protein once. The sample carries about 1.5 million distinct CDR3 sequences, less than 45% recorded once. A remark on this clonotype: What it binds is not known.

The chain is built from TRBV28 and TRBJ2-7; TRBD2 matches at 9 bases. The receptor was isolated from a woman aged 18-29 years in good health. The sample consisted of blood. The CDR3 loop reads CASSFWVSVAGVCEQYF. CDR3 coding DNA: TGTGCCAGCAGTTTTTGGGTCTCGGTAGCGGGAGTCTGTGAGCAGTACTTC. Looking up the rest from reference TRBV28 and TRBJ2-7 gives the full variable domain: DVKVTQSSRYLVKRTGEKVFLECVQDMDHENMFWYRQDPGLGLRLIYFSYDVKMKEKGDIPEGYSVSREKKERFSLILESASTNQTSMYLCASSFWVSVAGVCEQYFGPGTRLTVT.